A single sample gave rise to the 18 T cell receptor beta chains below, sequenced in a study of shared clonotypes between healthy human individuals. Libraries were prepared by immunoSEQ multiplex PCR; TCRdb keeps only in-frame clonotypes and omits some of them. The sample lists roughly 1 million clones; approximately 80% were seen once. Input material: memory CD4+ T cells from PBMCs. Subset specified: CD45RA-negative fraction. The source of these receptors is a man between 18 and 29 years old in good health. Some clones in this sample may be carry-over from other donors' samples.

The chain combines TRBV30 with TRBJ2-5, with D uncertain. Trimming stripped 0 bases from V and 1 base from J, with 12 bases between. In germline, CDR1 is GTSNPN, CDR2 SVGIG (reference sequence). The CDR3 is 15 amino acids. Written as DNA, the CDR3 is TGTGCCTGGAGTGTATTTATGGGCAGCCAAGAGACCCAGTACTTC. This encodes CAWSVFMGSQETQYF.

V usage is TRBV18 and J usage is TRBJ2-7; TRBD2 might be the D (5 bases). Germline CDR1 reads KGHSH; CDR2 reads LQKENI. This CDR3 is 15 amino acids long. V was shortened by 6 bases and J by 0 bases, with 15 bases between the two germline ends. The CDR3 region has the DNA TGTGCCAGCTCCTACCTTAGCGTGAGCTCCTACGAGCAGTACTTC. Its translation is CASSYLSVSSYEQYF.

CDR3 sequence (DNA): TGTGCCTGGAGCCTCGGGGGGCCCGGGGAGCTGTTTTTT. Translation: CAWSLGGPGELFF. The gene calls are TRBV30 and TRBJ2-2; weak D call: TRBD2 (7 bases). Germline loops: CDR1 GTSNPN, CDR2 SVGIG (reference sequence). Trimming pared 3 bases from V and 6 bases from J, leaving 11 bases between. This CDR3 spans 13 amino acids.

The chain joins TRBV28 to TRBJ2-7, with D perhaps matching TRBD2 (6 bases). V lost 5 bases to trimming and J lost 6 bases, with 23 bases between them. The CDR3 sequence is 16 residues long. CDR1 MDHEN and CDR2 SYDVKM come from the germline V gene. The CDR3 spells CASSTPSGGKGAEQYF. Here the CDR3 DNA reads TGTGCCAGCAGTACCCCCTCTGGCGGGAAAGGCGCCGAGCAGTACTTC.

The V gene is TRBV6-4, the J gene TRBJ2-7; D not certain. V lost 6 bases, J lost 6 bases, and 12 bases lay in between. The germline V gene has CDR1 MRHNA and CDR2 SNTAGT. CDR3 length equals 12 residues. CDR3 coding DNA: TGTGCCAGCAGCTCCAATTCCGGCGAGCAGTACTTC. Translating gives CASSSNSGEQYF.

As concerns this clone: The same CDR3 arises from other DNA sequences in this sample as well. The CDR3 sequence: CASSAQGLNTEAFF. CDR3 DNA: TGCGCCAGCAGCGCACAGGGCCTGAACACTGAAGCTTTCTTT. The V and J genes are TRBV5-1 and TRBJ1-1, with D possibly matching TRBD1 (6 bases). The CDR3 consists of 14 residues. The germline V and J ends were trimmed by 4 bases and 0 bases, with 10 bases remaining between them. Germline CDR1 and CDR2: SGHRS and YFSETQ.

The CDR3 loop reads CASSFEGVRWVNVLTF. DNA of the CDR3: TGTGCCAGCAGCTTCGAAGGGGTACGTTGGGTCAACGTCCTGACTTTC. V and J are TRBV5-8 and TRBJ2-6; TRBD1 is a possible D gene (5 bases). The CDR3 loop spans 16 amino acids. Trimming stripped 2 bases from V and 9 bases from J, with 18 bases between. The germline V gene has CDR1 SGHTS and CDR2 YDEGEE. Complete variable domain (other parts from reference TRBV5-8 and TRBJ2-6): EAGVTQSPTHLIKTRGQQATLRCSPISGHTSVYWYQQALGLGLQFLLWYDEGEERNRGNFPPRFSGRQFPNYSSELNVNALELEDSALYLCASSFEGVRWVNVLTFGAGSRLTVL.

This chain joins TRBV29-1 and TRBJ1-3, with TRBD1 identical over 7 bases. CDR1 and CDR2 from the germline V gene are SQVTM and ANQGSEA. The CDR3 is 13 amino acids. CDR3 in amino acids: CSTDRVGGNTIYF. The CDR3 nucleotides are TGCAGTACCGACAGGGTGGGGGGAAACACCATATATTTT.

This clone was recorded a few times. The chain combines TRBV19 with TRBJ2-6; 8 nucleotides match TRBD1. The germline gives CDR1 LNHDA, CDR2 SQIVND (reference sequence). Trimming cost V 4 bases and J 3 bases; bases outside gene matches: 8. This CDR3 has 17 residues. CDR3 in amino acids: CASSRWTGQDGANVLTF. CDR3 bases: TGTGCCAGTAGTAGGTGGACAGGGCAAGATGGGGCCAACGTCCTGACTTTC.

The chain employs TRBV5-1 and TRBJ1-3, with D tentatively TRBD1 (6 bases). Trimming pared 2 bases from V and 2 bases from J, leaving 11 bases between. Germline V CDR1 and CDR2: SGHRS, YFSETQ. This CDR3 region has 15 residues. The CDR3: CASSFETGTGNTIYF. For the CDR3, the DNA is TGCGCCAGCAGCTTCGAGACAGGCACTGGAAACACCATATATTTT.

The chain carries TRBV7-7 and TRBJ2-5; D perhaps matches TRBD1 (5 bases). The V gene's germline CDR1 is SSHAT and CDR2 FNYEAQ (reference sequence). The V gene lost 9 bases and the J gene lost 0 bases, with 17 bases spanning the gap. The CDR3 length is 15 residues. CDR3 DNA: TGTGCCAGTCAGAAGCTCCCAGGGTACCAAGAGACCCAGTACTTC. It encodes CASQKLPGYQETQYF.

The V call is TRBV5-1, the J call TRBJ1-1; no clear D gene. V shed 6 bases and J shed 8 bases, with 11 bases lying between them. Germline V gene sequence: CDR1 SGHRS, CDR2 YFSETQ. The CDR3 has 11 residues. CDR3 nucleotides: TGCGCCAGCAAAAGGGAAGCCGAAGCTTTCTTT. This sequence encodes CASKREAEAFF.

This clone was detected a few times. The chain has TRBV28 and TRBJ1-1; TRBD1 is a possible D gene (5 bases). CDR1 MDHEN and CDR2 SYDVKM come from the germline V gene. The CDR3 runs 15 residues. V dropped 5 bases and J dropped 1 base, with 14 bases sitting between them. DNA of the CDR3: TGTGCCAGCAGTCTAGGAGGGGTCGGGAACACTGAAGCTTTCTTT. This encodes CASSLGGVGNTEAFF.

V is TRBV27 and J is TRBJ2-5; D possibly matches TRBD1 or TRBD2 (6 bases each). V lost 5 bases, J lost 4 bases, and 17 bases lay in between. The CDR3 is 15 amino acids. The germline V gene has CDR1 MNHEY and CDR2 SMNVEV (reference sequence). The CDR3 nucleotides read TGTGCCAGCAGTAGTCCCAGTGGGGGGCGAGAGACCCAGTACTTC. Protein: CASSSPSGGRETQYF.

This clone was picked up a small number of times. J is TRBJ1-2 and V is TRBV5-4; 8 bases map to TRBD1. Germline lookup yields CDR1 SGHNT and CDR2 YYREEE (reference sequence). With V trimmed by 5 bases and J by 7 bases, 10 bases remained unmatched. The length of the CDR3 is 14 residues. DNA of the CDR3: TGTGCCAGCAGGGATTCCAGGGGGCTGTCTGGCTACACCTTC. Its translation is CASRDSRGLSGYTF.

The chain couples TRBV7-2 to TRBJ2-3; no clear D gene. CDR1 and CDR2 (germline): SGHTA, FQGNSA. Trimming cost V 6 bases and J 4 bases, with 14 bases left between them. The CDR3 loop spans 14 amino acids. The CDR3 protein is CASSFNQRPDTQYF. The CDR3 DNA is TGTGCCAGCAGTTTCAACCAGCGACCAGATACGCAGTATTTT.

The CDR3 coding sequence is TGCGCCAGCAGCCACTTGAACAGGGGAGACTATGGCTACACCTTC. Protein: CASSHLNRGDYGYTF. This rearrangement joins TRBV4-1 to TRBJ1-2; 7 positions agree with TRBD1. The CDR3 is made up of 15 amino acids. CDR1 MGHRA and CDR2 YSYEKL come from the germline V gene. V lost 3 bases to trimming and J lost 3 bases; unmatched junction nucleotides: 7.

CDR3 nucleotides: TGTGCCAGCAGTTTATCGTTGGCAGGCCTTAATGAAAAACTGTTTTTT. It yields the protein CASSLSLAGLNEKLFF. The chain is built from TRBV28 and TRBJ1-4; no definite D call. V was shortened by 1 base and J by 4 bases, with 13 bases between the two germline ends. The CDR3 consists of 16 residues. From germline, CDR1 is MDHEN and CDR2 SYDVKM.